These 10 T cell receptor beta chains were sequenced from one sample in a study of blood T cell repertoires in COVID-19 (dated by TCRdb to 2019 to 2021). Library preparation was by the immunoSEQ multiplex PCR assay. TCRdb took over this immuneACCESS table, retaining in-frame rearrangements with V and J assigned. Such tables are incomplete; in checked studies, under half of the missing clones stem from an unresolved V gene, and the remainder is unexplained. A total of about 230,000 clones appear in this sample, over 85% of them only once. Together, the top ten hold 3.5% to 4.5% of the sample. The sequencing sample was made of PBMCs or T cells enriched from blood (not recorded which). The receptors were sampled from a woman younger than 45 with acute COVID-19.

V usage is TRBV19 and J usage is TRBJ1-6; weak D call: TRBD1 (6 bases). The CDR3 totals 14 residues. Germline CDR1 LNHDA, CDR2 SQIVND (reference sequence). The V gene lost 10 bases and the J gene lost 8 bases, with 18 bases spanning the gap. CDR3 sequence reads: CAISTGGLDSPLHF. In nucleotides, the CDR3 is TGTGCCATCAGCACTGGGGGCCTGGATTCACCCCTCCACTTT.

V usage is TRBV28 and J usage is TRBJ2-3; the D gene is possibly TRBD1 (6 bases). V shed 6 bases and J shed 3 bases, with 16 bases lying between them. Germline CDR1 MDHEN, CDR2 SYDVKM. There are 15 residues in the CDR3. The CDR3 nucleotides are TGTGCCAGCAGCCCGACAGGCGAGATTACAGATACGCAGTATTTT. It yields the protein CASSPTGEITDTQYF.

This chain uses TRBV25-1 with TRBJ1-5; 8 positions match TRBD1. The V and J ends lost 9 bases and 5 bases, in that order; junction bases with no gene match: 9. The CDR3 is made up of 14 amino acids. Germline loops: CDR1 MGHDK, CDR2 SYGVNS. In nucleotides, the CDR3 is TGTGCCAGAGTTAACAGGGGGGGGGATCAGCCCCAGCATTTT. Amino acid sequence: CARVNRGGDQPQHF.

This clone was seen more than once but under ten times. This chain joins TRBV4-1 and TRBJ2-1; 8 bases agree with TRBD2. The germline V gene has CDR1 MGHRA and CDR2 YSYEKL. The CDR3 length is 15 residues. Trimming at V came to 0 bases and at J to 7 bases, leaving 5 bases not matched to a gene. This chain's CDR3 is CASSQETLAVNEQFF. CDR3 DNA sequence: TGCGCCAGCAGCCAAGAAACACTAGCGGTGAATGAGCAGTTCTTC.

The rearrangement links TRBV7-9 to TRBJ1-5; 8 bases align to TRBD1. The CDR3 runs 18 residues. Per the germline V gene, CDR1 is SEHNR and CDR2 is FQNEAQ (reference sequence). J was trimmed by 5 bases and V by 3 bases; bases with no gene match: 15. CDR3 region: CASSFGTGGWASDQPQHF. CDR3 in DNA: TGTGCCAGCAGCTTTGGGACAGGTGGATGGGCCTCCGATCAGCCCCAGCATTTT. The variable domain in full, completed from reference TRBV7-9 and TRBJ1-5, reads DTGVSQNPRHKITKRGQNVTFRCDPISEHNRLYWYRQTLGQGPEFLTYFQNEAQLEKSRLLSDRFSAERPKGSFSTLEIQRTEQGDSAMYLCASSFGTGGWASDQPQHFGDGTRLSIL.

The chain is built from TRBV21-1 and TRBJ1-5; the D call of TRBD1 is as the table states it, not checked on the DNA. TRBV21-1 is labeled a pseudogene. The CDR3 is made up of 17 amino acids. The chain's CDR3 is CASSKGRQGNSYQPQHF. CDR3 DNA: TGTGCCAGCAGCAAAGGGCGCCAGGGGAATTCTTACCAGCCCCAGCATTTT.

V and J are TRBV24-1 and TRBJ1-2; 8 bases fit TRBD1. The ends lost 3 bases at V and 4 bases at J; junction bases unmatched: 12. The length of the CDR3 is 17 residues. Germline values: CDR1 KGHDR, CDR2 SFDVKD. CDR3 in amino acids: CATSDGTGTGMSYGYTF. CDR3 sequence (DNA): TGTGCCACCAGTGATGGAACCGGGACAGGCATGAGCTATGGCTACACCTTC.

In its sample, this clone was seen once. The chain joins TRBV11-2 to TRBJ2-4, with 9 positions matching TRBD1. Germline CDR1 reads SGHAT; CDR2 reads FQNNGV. With 1 base clipped from V and 0 bases from J, the junction kept 10 bases outside the gene matches. The CDR3 has 19 residues. The CDR3 nucleotides are TGTGCCAGCAGCTTAGGTGCCGGGACAGGGTCGCTAGCCAAAAACATTCAGTACTTC. Its protein is CASSLGAGTGSLAKNIQYF.

The chain couples TRBV29-1 to TRBJ2-6, with 7 bases identical to TRBD1. Germline CDR1 SQVTM, CDR2 ANQGSEA. Trimming cost V 7 bases and J 3 bases; bases outside gene matches: 3. The CDR3 is made up of 13 amino acids. The CDR3 region is CSATGFGANVLTF. The CDR3 nucleotides are TGCAGCGCGACAGGGTTTGGGGCCAACGTCCTGACTTTC.

The rearrangement uses TRBV7-2 and TRBJ1-6; D call uncertain. In germline, CDR1 is SGHTA, CDR2 FQGNSA. The CDR3 is 14 amino acids. The V gene lost 6 bases and the J gene lost 7 bases, with 13 bases spanning the gap. CDR3 in DNA: TGTGCCAGCAGTCCCGGGATCCTAAATTCACCCCTCCACTTT. Translating it yields CASSPGILNSPLHF. The full variable domain, in which reference TRBV7-2 and TRBJ1-6 provide the parts outside the CDR3, is GAGVSQSPSNKVTEKGKDVELRCDPISGHTALYWYRQSLGQGLEFLIYFQGNSAPDKSGLPSDRFSAERTGGSVSTLTIQRTQQEDSAVYLCASSPGILNSPLHFGNGTRLTVT.